These 10 T cell receptor beta chains share one sample of origin, sequenced in a study of shared clonotypes between healthy human individuals. The method was immunoSEQ multiplex PCR; TCRdb's version includes in-frame clones alone and lacks a portion of them. Here the sample spans millions of clones, roughly 92% being singletons. Material: naive CD4+ T cells sorted from blood. Subset described: CD45RA+ positively selected. The receptors originated from a man aged 18-30 years in good health.

This chain links TRBV19 with TRBJ1-2; D might be TRBD1 (6 bases). Trimming left V 7 bases short and J 7 bases short, with 19 bases between. This CDR3 is 14 amino acids long. In germline, CDR1 is LNHDA, CDR2 SQIVND (reference sequence). The chain's CDR3 is CASTVTGWAFGYTF. In nucleotides, the CDR3 is TGTGCCAGTACCGTCACAGGGTGGGCTTTTGGCTACACCTTC.

The chain joins TRBV9 to TRBJ1-6, with a possible D match to TRBD1 (6 bases). The CDR3 has 16 amino acids. Germline CDR1 is SGDLS and CDR2 is YYNGEE. V was pared by 0 bases and J by 9 bases, with 16 bases between. The DNA of the CDR3 is TGTGCCAGCAGCGTAGATGCGGGGGCGCGAAGTTCACCCCTCCACTTT. Encoded protein: CASSVDAGARSSPLHF.

The chain recombines TRBV12-5 with TRBJ1-1, with TRBD1 matching 8 bases. The junction had 5 bases not matched to a gene; V was cut back by 7 bases and J by 1 base. Germline-derived CDR1 and CDR2 are LGHNT and FRNRAP. The CDR3 length is 14 residues. The CDR3 sequence is CASAYDRGNTEAFF. The CDR3, as DNA: TGTGCTAGTGCCTACGACAGGGGGAACACTGAAGCTTTCTTT.

This chain links TRBV29-1 with TRBJ2-5; D perhaps matches TRBD2 (6 bases). The CDR3 runs 13 residues. The germline gives CDR1 SQVTM, CDR2 ANQGSEA. The V end lost 4 bases, the J end lost 2 bases, and 11 bases lay between the germline ends. The CDR3 bases are TGCAGCGTTGTGGGGACTTTTCAAGAGACCCAGTACTTC. The encoded protein is CSVVGTFQETQYF.

The CDR3 here is CASSEWYFYEQFF. CDR3 nucleotide sequence: TGTGCCAGCAGTGAGTGGTATTTTTATGAGCAGTTCTTC. The chain recombines TRBV2 with TRBJ2-1, with D unclear. Trimming cost V 3 bases and J 8 bases, with 11 bases left between them. CDR1 SNHLY and CDR2 FYNNEI come from the germline V gene. The length of the CDR3 is 13 residues.

This rearrangement joins TRBV30 to TRBJ2-2; maybe TRBD1 (7 bases). From germline, CDR1 is GTSNPN and CDR2 SVGIG (reference sequence). This CDR3 comprises 15 residues. Trimming shortened V by 4 bases and J by 4 bases, and 16 bases separated the two germline ends. DNA for the CDR3: TGTGCCTGGACCTCGGAGGGGGCGGTCACCGGGGAGCTGTTTTTT. It is translated as CAWTSEGAVTGELFF.

The rearrangement uses TRBV9 and TRBJ2-2, with TRBD2 identical over 7 bases. This CDR3 has 17 residues. V shed 1 base, J shed 7 bases, and the junction held 13 bases outside the gene matches. Germline lookup yields CDR1 SGDLS and CDR2 YYNGEE. The CDR3 sequence: CASSVSPRAGTGGELFF. The CDR3 bases are TGTGCCAGCAGCGTATCCCCTCGAGCGGGGACGGGCGGGGAGCTGTTTTTT.

The gene calls are TRBV2 and TRBJ1-1; the D is unclear. CDR1 and CDR2 (germline): SNHLY, FYNNEI. The CDR3 extends over 14 amino acids. Between the trimmed V and J ends, which lost 5 bases and 4 bases, there was a span of 14 bases. CDR3 amino acids: CASSQEMSGTEAFF. As DNA, the CDR3 is TGTGCCAGCAGTCAGGAGATGAGTGGCACTGAAGCTTTCTTT.

This chain joins TRBV30 and TRBJ1-4; D uncertain. CDR3 length equals 12 residues. The germline gives CDR1 GTSNPN, CDR2 SVGIG (reference sequence). V lost 3 bases, J lost 3 bases, and 5 bases lay in between. CDR3 DNA: TGTGCCTGGAGGGCGGCTAATGAAAAACTGTTTTTT. It codes for CAWRAANEKLFF.

A word on this clone: The same CDR3 also results from other DNA sequences found in this sample. The V call is TRBV18, the J call TRBJ2-7; 7 positions match TRBD2. The V gene end was trimmed by 2 bases and the J gene end by 2 bases; junction bases not matched to a gene: 3. CDR3 length equals 14 residues. CDR1 is KGHSH and CDR2 is LQKENI in the germline V gene. The CDR3 coding sequence is TGTGCCAGCTCACCAGGGAGGGCAACCTACGAGCAGTACTTC. It codes for CASSPGRATYEQYF.